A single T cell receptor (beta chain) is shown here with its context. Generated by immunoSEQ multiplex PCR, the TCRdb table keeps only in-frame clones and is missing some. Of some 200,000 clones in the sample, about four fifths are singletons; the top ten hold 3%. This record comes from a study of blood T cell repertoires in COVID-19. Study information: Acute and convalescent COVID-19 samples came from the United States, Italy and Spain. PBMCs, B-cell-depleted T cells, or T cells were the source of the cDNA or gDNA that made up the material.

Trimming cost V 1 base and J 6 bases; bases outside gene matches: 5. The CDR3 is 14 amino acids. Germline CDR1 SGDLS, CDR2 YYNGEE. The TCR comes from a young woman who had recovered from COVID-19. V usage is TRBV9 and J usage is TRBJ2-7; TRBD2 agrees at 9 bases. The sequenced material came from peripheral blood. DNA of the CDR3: TGTGCCAGCAGCGTACAAGCGGGAGGCGGCGAGCAGTACTTC. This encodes CASSVQAGGGEQYF.